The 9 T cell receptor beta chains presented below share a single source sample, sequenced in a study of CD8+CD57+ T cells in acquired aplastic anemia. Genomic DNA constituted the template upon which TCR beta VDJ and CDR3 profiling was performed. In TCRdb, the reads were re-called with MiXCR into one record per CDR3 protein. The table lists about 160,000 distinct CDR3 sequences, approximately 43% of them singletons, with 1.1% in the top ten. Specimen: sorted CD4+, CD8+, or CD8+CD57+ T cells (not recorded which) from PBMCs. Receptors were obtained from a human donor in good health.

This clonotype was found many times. CDR3 sequence: CSAEGGWNEKLFF. DNA of the CDR3: TGCAGTGCTGAGGGGGGCTGGAATGAAAAACTGTTTTTT. The rearrangement joins TRBV20-1 to TRBJ1-4; a weak D match, TRBD1 (6 bases). Between the trimmed V and J ends, which lost 5 bases and 5 bases, there was a span of 12 bases. Per the germline V gene, CDR1 is DFQATT and CDR2 is SNEGSKA (reference sequence). There are 13 residues in the CDR3.

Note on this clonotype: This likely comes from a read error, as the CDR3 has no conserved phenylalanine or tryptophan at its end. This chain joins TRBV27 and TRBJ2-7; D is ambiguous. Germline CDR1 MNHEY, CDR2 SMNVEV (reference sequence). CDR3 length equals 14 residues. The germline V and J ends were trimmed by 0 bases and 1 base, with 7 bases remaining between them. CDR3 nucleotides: TGTGCCAGCAGTTTATCGGAAGGGTCCTACGAGCAGTACTCC. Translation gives CASSLSEGSYEQYS.

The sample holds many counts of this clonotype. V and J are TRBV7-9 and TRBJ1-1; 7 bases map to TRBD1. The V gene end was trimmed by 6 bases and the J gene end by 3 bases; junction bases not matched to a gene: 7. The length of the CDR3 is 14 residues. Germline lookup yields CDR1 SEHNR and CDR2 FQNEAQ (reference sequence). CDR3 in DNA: TGTGCCAGCAGTGAGGCCAGGGGGGACACTGAAGCTTTCTTT. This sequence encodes CASSEARGDTEAFF.

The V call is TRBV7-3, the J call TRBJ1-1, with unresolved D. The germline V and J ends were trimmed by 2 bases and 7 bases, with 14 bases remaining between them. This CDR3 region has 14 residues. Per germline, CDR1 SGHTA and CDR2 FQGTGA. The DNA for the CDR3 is TGTGCCAGCAGCTTAGATGCTGCGGCAGATGAAGCTTTCTTT. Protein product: CASSLDAAADEAFF.

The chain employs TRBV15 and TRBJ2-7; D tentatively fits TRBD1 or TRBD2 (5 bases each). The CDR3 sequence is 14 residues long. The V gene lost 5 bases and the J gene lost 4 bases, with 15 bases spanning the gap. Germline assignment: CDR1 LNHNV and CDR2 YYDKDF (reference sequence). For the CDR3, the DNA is TGTGCCACCAGCCGAGGGGCAGGGATTTACGAGCAGTACTTC. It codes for CATSRGAGIYEQYF.

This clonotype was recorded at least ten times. For the CDR3, the DNA is TGTGCCAGCAACGGAGGGACACTACTGGAGCCCCAGCATTTT. Encoded protein: CASNGGTLLEPQHF. The gene calls are TRBV2 and TRBJ1-5, with D possibly matching TRBD1 (6 bases). V was shortened by 7 bases and J by 8 bases, with 18 bases between the two germline ends. CDR1 and CDR2 (germline): SNHLY, FYNNEI. CDR3 length equals 14 residues.

The CDR3 bases are TGTGCCAGCAGCCCAGGGCCAAGACTAAACAATGAGCAGTTCTTC. Amino acids: CASSPGPRLNNEQFF. The rearrangement uses TRBV9 and TRBJ2-1, with D perhaps being TRBD1 or TRBD2 (5 bases each). Deletions cut 4 bases from V and 5 bases from J, with 16 bases between. The CDR3 loop spans 15 amino acids. Germline values: CDR1 SGDLS, CDR2 YYNGEE.

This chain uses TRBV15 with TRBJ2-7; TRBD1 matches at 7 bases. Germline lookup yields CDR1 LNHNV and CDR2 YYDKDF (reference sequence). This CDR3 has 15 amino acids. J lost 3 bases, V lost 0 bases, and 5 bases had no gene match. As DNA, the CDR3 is TGTGCCACCAGCAGAGACCCGACAGGGTTCTACGAGCAGTACTTC. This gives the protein CATSRDPTGFYEQYF. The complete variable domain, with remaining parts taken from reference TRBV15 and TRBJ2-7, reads DAMVIQNPRYQVTQFGKPVTLSCSQTLNHNVMYWYQQKSSQAPKLLFHYYDKDFNNEADTPDNFQSRRPNTSFCFLDIRSPGLGDTAMYLCATSRDPTGFYEQYFGPGTRLTVT.

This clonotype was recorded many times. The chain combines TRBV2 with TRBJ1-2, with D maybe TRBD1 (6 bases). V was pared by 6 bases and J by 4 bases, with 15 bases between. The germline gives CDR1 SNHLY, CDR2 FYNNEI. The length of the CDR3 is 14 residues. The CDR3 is CASRRDTGGYGYTF. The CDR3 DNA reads TGTGCCAGCAGACGGGACACCGGCGGCTATGGCTACACCTTC.